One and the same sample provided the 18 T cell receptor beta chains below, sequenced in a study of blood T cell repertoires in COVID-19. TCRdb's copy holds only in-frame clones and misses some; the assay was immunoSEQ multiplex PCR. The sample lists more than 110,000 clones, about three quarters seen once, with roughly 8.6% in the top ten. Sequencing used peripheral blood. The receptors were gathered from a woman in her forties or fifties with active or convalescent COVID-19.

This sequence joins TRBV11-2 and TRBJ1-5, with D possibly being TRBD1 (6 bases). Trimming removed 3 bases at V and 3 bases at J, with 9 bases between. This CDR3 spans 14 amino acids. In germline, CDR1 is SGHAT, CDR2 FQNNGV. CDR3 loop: CASSFGTLNQPQHF. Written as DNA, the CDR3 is TGTGCCAGCAGCTTTGGGACACTCAATCAGCCCCAGCATTTT.

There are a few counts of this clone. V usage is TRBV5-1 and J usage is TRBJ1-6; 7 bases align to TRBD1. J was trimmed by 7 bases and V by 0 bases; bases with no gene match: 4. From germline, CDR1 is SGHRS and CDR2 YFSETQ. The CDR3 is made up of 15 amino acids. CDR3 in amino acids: CASSLGHRGNSPLHF. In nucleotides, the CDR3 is TGCGCCAGCAGCTTGGGACACAGGGGAAATTCACCCCTCCACTTT.

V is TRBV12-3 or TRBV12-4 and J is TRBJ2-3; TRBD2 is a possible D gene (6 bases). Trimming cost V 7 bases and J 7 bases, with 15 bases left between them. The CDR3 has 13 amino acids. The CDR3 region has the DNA TGTGCCAGCATTCCCCGTGGGAGGAATACGCAGTATTTT. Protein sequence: CASIPRGRNTQYF.

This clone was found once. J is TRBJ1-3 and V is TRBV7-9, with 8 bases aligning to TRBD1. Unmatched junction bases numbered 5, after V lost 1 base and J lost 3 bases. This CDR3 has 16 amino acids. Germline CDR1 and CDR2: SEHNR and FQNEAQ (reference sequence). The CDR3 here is CASSLVGRGRGNTIYF. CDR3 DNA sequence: TGTGCCAGCAGCTTAGTAGGCAGGGGGCGTGGAAACACCATATATTTT.

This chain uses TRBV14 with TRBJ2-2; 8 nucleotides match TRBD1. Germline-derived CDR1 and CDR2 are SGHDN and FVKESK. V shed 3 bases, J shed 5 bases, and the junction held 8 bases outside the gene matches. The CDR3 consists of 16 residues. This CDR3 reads CASSHWTGLGTGELFF. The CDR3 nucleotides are TGTGCCAGCAGCCATTGGACAGGGCTAGGAACCGGGGAGCTGTTTTTT.

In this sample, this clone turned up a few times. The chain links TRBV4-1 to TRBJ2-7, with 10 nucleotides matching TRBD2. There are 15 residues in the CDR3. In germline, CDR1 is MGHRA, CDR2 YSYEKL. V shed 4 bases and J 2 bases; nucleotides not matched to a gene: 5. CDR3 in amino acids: CASSPGLANAYEQYF. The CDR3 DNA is TGCGCCAGCAGCCCGGGACTAGCGAACGCCTACGAGCAGTACTTC.

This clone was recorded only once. CDR3 in amino acids: CASSAAGGQEEGYTF. In DNA form, the CDR3 reads TGTGCCAGCAGTGCAGCAGGGGGCCAAGAGGAAGGCTACACCTTC. V and J are TRBV2 and TRBJ1-2; 8 nucleotides line up with TRBD1. Per germline, CDR1 SNHLY and CDR2 FYNNEI. The V and J ends lost 4 bases and 8 bases, in that order; junction bases with no gene match: 12. The CDR3 is 15 residues long.

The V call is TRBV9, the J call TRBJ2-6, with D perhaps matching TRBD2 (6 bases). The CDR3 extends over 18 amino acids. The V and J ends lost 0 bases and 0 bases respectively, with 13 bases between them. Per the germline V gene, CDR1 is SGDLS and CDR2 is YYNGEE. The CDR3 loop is CASSVGVLRDSGANVLTF. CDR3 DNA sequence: TGTGCCAGCAGCGTAGGGGTTTTGCGGGACTCTGGGGCCAACGTCCTGACTTTC.

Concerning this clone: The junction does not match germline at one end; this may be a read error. CDR3 nucleotide sequence: TGTGCTAGCAGCTTAGACAGGGATCTGTTTTTT. The encoded protein is CASSLDRDLFF. The gene calls are TRBV7-7 and TRBJ1-4, with 7 bases aligning to TRBD1. Per germline, CDR1 SSHAT and CDR2 FNYEAQ (reference sequence). The CDR3 sequence is 11 residues long.

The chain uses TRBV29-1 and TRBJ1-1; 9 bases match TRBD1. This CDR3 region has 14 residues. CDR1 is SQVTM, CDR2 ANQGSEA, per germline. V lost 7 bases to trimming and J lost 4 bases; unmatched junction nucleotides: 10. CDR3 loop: CSAVDRGRVTEAFF. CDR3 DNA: TGCAGCGCCGTAGACAGGGGGAGGGTCACTGAAGCTTTCTTT.

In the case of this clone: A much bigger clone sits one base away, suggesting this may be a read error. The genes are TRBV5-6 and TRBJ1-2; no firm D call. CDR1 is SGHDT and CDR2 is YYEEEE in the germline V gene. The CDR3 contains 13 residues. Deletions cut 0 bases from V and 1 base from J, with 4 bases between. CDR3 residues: CASSLDINYGYTF. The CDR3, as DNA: TGTGCCAGCAGCTTGGACATTAACTATGGCTACACCTTC.

The CDR3 DNA sequence: TGTGCTAGTGGTTTGGCGACCGGGACTAGCGGGGTGAGGCCCCTGAACACCGGGGAGCTGTTTTTT. Its translation is CASGLATGTSGVRPLNTGELFF. This chain joins TRBV12-5 and TRBJ2-2; 13 bases line up with TRBD2. The CDR3 is 22 residues long. Germline lookup yields CDR1 LGHNT and CDR2 FRNRAP. The J segment lost 1 base and the V segment lost 1 base, leaving 15 bases of the junction unmatched.

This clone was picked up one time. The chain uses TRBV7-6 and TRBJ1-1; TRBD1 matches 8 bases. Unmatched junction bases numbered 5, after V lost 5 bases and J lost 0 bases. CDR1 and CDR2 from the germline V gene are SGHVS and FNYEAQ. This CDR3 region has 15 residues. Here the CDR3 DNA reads TGTGCCAGCAGCAACTCAGGGGGCCTGAACACTGAAGCTTTCTTT. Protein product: CASSNSGGLNTEAFF.

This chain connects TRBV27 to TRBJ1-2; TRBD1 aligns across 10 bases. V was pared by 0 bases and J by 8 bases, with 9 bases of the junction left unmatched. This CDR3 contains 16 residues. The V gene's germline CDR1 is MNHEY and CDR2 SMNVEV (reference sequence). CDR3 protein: CASSLSPRQGAGGYTF. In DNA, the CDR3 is TGTGCCAGCAGTTTATCCCCCAGACAGGGGGCCGGGGGCTACACCTTC.

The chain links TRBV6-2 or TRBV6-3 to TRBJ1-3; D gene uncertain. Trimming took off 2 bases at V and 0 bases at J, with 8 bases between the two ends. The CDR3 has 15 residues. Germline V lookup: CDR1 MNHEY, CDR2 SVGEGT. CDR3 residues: CASSYGQLSGNTIYF. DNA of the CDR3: TGTGCCAGCAGTTACGGGCAGCTCTCTGGAAACACCATATATTTT.

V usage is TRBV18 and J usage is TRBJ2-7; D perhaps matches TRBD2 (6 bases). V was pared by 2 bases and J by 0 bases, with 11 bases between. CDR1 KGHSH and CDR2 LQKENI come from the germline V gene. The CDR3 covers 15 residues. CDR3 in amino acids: CASSPVREASYEQYF. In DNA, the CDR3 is TGTGCCAGCTCACCAGTCAGGGAGGCCTCCTACGAGCAGTACTTC.

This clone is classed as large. CDR3 amino acids: CASSRGQGAGNTIYF. In DNA, the CDR3 is TGTGCCAGCAGTCGGGGACAGGGGGCCGGAAACACCATATATTTT. The chain links TRBV28 to TRBJ1-3; 12 bases are shared with TRBD1. This CDR3 has 15 amino acids. Germline V gene data show CDR1 as MDHEN and CDR2 as SYDVKM. The J segment lost 4 bases and the V segment lost 5 bases, leaving 3 bases of the junction unmatched. Supplemented by reference TRBV28 and TRBJ1-3, the full variable domain reads DVKVTQSSRYLVKRTGEKVFLECVQDMDHENMFWYRQDPGLGLRLIYFSYDVKMKEKGDIPEGYSVSREKKERFSLILESASTNQTSMYLCASSRGQGAGNTIYFGEGSWLTVV.

As DNA, the CDR3 is TGCGCCAGCAGCCAAAGGGGGGACAGGGGGACTGGAAACACCATATATTTT. Translation: CASSQRGDRGTGNTIYF. The chain joins TRBV4-1 to TRBJ1-3; TRBD1 matches 11 bases. CDR1 and CDR2 (germline): MGHRA, YSYEKL. The CDR3 is 17 amino acids. The V gene end was trimmed by 2 bases and the J gene end by 2 bases; junction bases not matched to a gene: 5.